A selection of T cell receptor beta chains follows, all from one sample in a study of blood T cell repertoires in COVID-19. The method was immunoSEQ multiplex PCR; TCRdb's version includes in-frame clones alone and lacks a portion of them. The data contain around 200,000 clones, 80% to 90% of them seen just once; the ten biggest clones take up under 13%. Material for sequencing was PBMCs or T cells enriched from blood (not recorded which). The receptor source for this set is a man aged 18 to 30 with acute COVID-19. The CDR3 runs from the conserved cysteine through the conserved F or W. The D gene is left open where the match is weak. Clone size is not always given. Where it is, it says once, few, many or a class for expanded clones.

d_call clone_size j_call v_call cdr3_aa cdr3_nt
TRBD2 once TRBJ2-1 TRBV7-9 CASREGLAGSSSSYNEQFF TGTGCCAGCAGGGAAGGACTAGCGGGATCCTCCAGCTCCTACAATGAGCAGTTCTTC
- - TRBJ1-2 TRBV6-6 CASNFQGGFIDGYTF TGTGCCAGCAATTTTCAAGGGGGATTCATCGATGGCTACACCTTC
TRBD2 - TRBJ2-1 TRBV10-3 CAISAGGRHSYNEQFF TGTGCCATCAGTGCGGGCGGGAGGCACTCCTACAATGAGCAGTTCTTC
TRBD1 - TRBJ2-7 TRBV3-1/TRBV3-2 CASSPETGRNEQYF TGTGCCAGCAGCCCCGAGACAGGGCGGAACGAGCAGTACTTC
TRBD1 few TRBJ1-6 TRBV4-3 CASSPGTAQNSPLHF TGCGCCAGCAGCCCAGGGACAGCCCAAAATTCACCCCTCCACTTT
TRBD2 - TRBJ2-2 TRBV11-3 CASSLLAANTGELFF TGTGCCAGCAGCCTTCTAGCGGCGAACACCGGGGAGCTGTTTTTT
TRBD2 - TRBJ2-2 TRBV19 CASGLAGGYSGELFF TGTGCCAGCGGACTAGCGGGAGGGTATAGCGGGGAGCTGTTTTTT
- - TRBJ2-6 TRBV29-1 CSVPRAEDTGANVLTF TGCAGCGTCCCCAGGGCCGAAGATACTGGGGCCAACGTCCTGACTTTC
- - TRBJ1-1 TRBV5-1 CASRQQGNTEAFF TGCGCCAGCAGACAACAGGGCAACACTGAAGCTTTCTTT
- - TRBJ2-5 TRBV5-1 CASSLEHYQETQYF TGCGCCAGCAGCTTGGAACATTACCAAGAGACCCAGTACTTC
TRBD2 once TRBJ2-7 TRBV6-2/TRBV6-3 CASSYFPSGNYEQYF TGTGCCAGCAGTTACTTCCCAAGCGGGAACTACGAGCAGTACTTC
TRBD2 - TRBJ2-5 TRBV25-1 CASSGGTSTVTQYF TGTGCCAGCAGTGGAGGGACTAGCACCGTAACCCAGTACTTC
TRBD1 - TRBJ2-7 TRBV25-1 CASSWTGHEQYF TGTGCCAGCAGCTGGACAGGGCACGAGCAGTACTTC
- - TRBJ2-7 TRBV29-1 CSVEGTGTLYEQYF TGCAGCGTTGAAGGTACCGGGACACTCTACGAGCAGTACTTC
TRBD2 - TRBJ2-1 TRBV19 CASSISLAGAVHNEQFF TGTGCCAGTTCGATATCGCTAGCGGGCGCTGTCCATAATGAGCAGTTCTTC
- - TRBJ2-5 TRBV9 CASSPTLGLQETQYF TGTGCCAGCAGCCCCACACTAGGCCTCCAAGAGACCCAGTACTTC
- few TRBJ1-5 TRBV28 CASSLSLNQPQHF TGTGCCAGCAGTTTAAGCCTCAATCAGCCCCAGCATTTT
- once TRBJ2-7 TRBV11-2 CASSRTGAYEQYF TGTGCCAGCAGCCGAACCGGGGCCTACGAGCAGTACTTC